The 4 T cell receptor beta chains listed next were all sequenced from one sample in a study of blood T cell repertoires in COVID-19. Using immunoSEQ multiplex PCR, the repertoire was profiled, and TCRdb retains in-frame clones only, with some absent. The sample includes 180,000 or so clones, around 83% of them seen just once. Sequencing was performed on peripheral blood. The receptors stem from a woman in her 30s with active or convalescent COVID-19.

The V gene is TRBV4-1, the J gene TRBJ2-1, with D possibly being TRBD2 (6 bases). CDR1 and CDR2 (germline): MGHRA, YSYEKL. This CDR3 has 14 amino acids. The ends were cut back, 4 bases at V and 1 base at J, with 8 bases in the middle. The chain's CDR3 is CASSPGTSYNEQFF. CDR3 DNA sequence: TGCGCCAGCAGCCCCGGGACTTCCTACAATGAGCAGTTCTTC.

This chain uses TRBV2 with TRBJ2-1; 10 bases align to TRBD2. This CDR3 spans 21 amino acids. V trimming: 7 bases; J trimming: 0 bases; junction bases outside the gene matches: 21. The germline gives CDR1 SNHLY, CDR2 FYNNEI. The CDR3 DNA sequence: TGTGCCAGCAAGCACGGTTTCAGGCTAGCGGGGGTGAGAAGCTCCTACAATGAGCAGTTCTTC. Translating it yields CASKHGFRLAGVRSSYNEQFF.

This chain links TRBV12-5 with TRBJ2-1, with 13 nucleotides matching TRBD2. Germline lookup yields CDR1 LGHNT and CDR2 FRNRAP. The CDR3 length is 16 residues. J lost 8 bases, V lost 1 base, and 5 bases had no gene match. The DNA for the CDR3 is TGTGCTAGTGGTTTGGGGGGACTAGCGGGGAGTCATGAGCAGTTCTTC. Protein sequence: CASGLGGLAGSHEQFF.

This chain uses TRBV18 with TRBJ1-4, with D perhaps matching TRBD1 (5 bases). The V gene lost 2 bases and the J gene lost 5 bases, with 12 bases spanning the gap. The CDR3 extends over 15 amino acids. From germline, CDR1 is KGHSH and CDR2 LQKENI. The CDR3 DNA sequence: TGTGCCAGCTCACCAGCCCGACAGACCAATGAAAAACTGTTTTTT. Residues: CASSPARQTNEKLFF.